The entry that follows covers one T cell receptor beta chain sequence. The record originates from a study of long-term antiretroviral therapy in people with HIV. Survey-level resolution applied to immunoSEQ assay v3.0. The repertoire was sequenced with immunoSEQ multiplex PCR; TCRdb's copy has only in-frame clones and lacks some. Here the sample spans 33,000 or so clones, 82% being singletons. CDR3 length: 13 residues. Germline assignment: CDR1 SNHLY and CDR2 FYNNEI. V shed 8 bases and J shed 1 base, with 11 bases lying between them. The chain carries TRBV2 and TRBJ1-1, with unresolved D. The clonotype comes from a man between 18 and 29 years old with HIV. Specimen: unsorted PBMCs, collected 0.3 years after starting antiretroviral therapy. CDR3 sequence (DNA): TGTGCCAGCTACAAGGAGAGGAACACTGAAGCTTTCTTT. As protein: CASYKERNTEAFF.